The TCR beta chain under discussion was sequenced for a study of molecular identifiers for immune sequencing clone quantification. Comment on this clonotype: The antigen is undetermined.

The bulk TCR libraries were made with methods described before and with listed TCR primers. TCRdb called the PCR reads again in MiXCR, with one record for every CDR3 protein. In the table there are around 480,000 distinct CDR3 sequences, less than 30% of which are singletons. Overall study findings and caveats: In naive cells, under 1% of molecules belonged to clones above 20 RNA copies, against over 97% in effector cells. Jurkat TCR RNA spiked in from one cell reportedly remained identifiable amid about a million naive cells.

Sequencing input: naive CD8+ T cells from blood, with Jurkat cell RNA spiked in. Subset meaning: FACS-sorted CD8+CD4-CCR7+CD45RA+ naive T cells. The TCR comes from a human donor in good health. Some libraries in this study had Jurkat cell RNA spiked in.

The CDR3 DNA reads TGTGCCAGCCGCGTAGGGTACAGTGGGGGTAAAGCGACCCAGTACTTC. It specifies CASRVGYSGGKATQYF. V gene TRBV11-2 combines with J gene TRBJ2-5; D is perhaps TRBD1 or TRBD2 (5 bases each). V shed 8 bases and J shed 7 bases, with 26 bases lying between them. Germline-derived CDR1 and CDR2 are SGHAT and FQNNGV. The CDR3 totals 16 residues.